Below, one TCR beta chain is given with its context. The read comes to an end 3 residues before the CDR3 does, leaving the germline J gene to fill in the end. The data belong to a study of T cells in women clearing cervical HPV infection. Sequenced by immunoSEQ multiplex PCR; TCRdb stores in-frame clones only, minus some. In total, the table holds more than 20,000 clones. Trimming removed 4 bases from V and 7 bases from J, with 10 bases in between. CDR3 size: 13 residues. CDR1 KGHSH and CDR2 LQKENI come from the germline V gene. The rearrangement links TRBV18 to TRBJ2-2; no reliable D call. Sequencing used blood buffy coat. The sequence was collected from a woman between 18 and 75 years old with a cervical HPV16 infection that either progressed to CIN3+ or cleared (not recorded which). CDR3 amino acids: CASSRNKGGELFF. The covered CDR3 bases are TGTGCCAGCTCACGAAATAAGGGCGGGGAG.